These 5 T cell receptor beta chains share one sample of origin, sequenced in a study of spatial heterogeneity in lung cancer. Time point specified: sample taken at primary tumor resection. These receptors' antigens are unknown. Findings and caveats of the study: Intratumoral expanded alpha and beta TCR counts were found to track tumor mutation counts.

One entry per CDR3 protein, called by TCRdb with MiXCR from the 5' RACE reads. The sample contains about 13,000 distinct CDR3 sequences, around 6.1% of which appear only once. Specimen: lung tumor tissue, collected at surgery. Receptors originate from a female donor with early-stage non-small cell lung cancer.

Relative to its sample, this clonotype is medium-sized. The gene calls are TRBV6-1 and TRBJ1-1, with TRBD1 identical over 7 bases. Per the germline V gene, CDR1 is MNHNS and CDR2 is SASEGT. The CDR3 has 15 amino acids. The junction had 10 bases not matched to a gene; V was cut back by 5 bases and J by 4 bases. The CDR3 spells CASSPRGYRGTEAFF. The CDR3 DNA reads TGTGCCAGCAGTCCACGAGGGTACAGGGGCACTGAAGCTTTCTTT.

J is TRBJ2-3 and V is TRBV2; possible D gene TRBD2, 5 bases. This CDR3 contains 11 residues. Trimming took off 11 bases at V and 5 bases at J, with 11 bases between the two ends. Germline loops: CDR1 SNHLY, CDR2 FYNNEI. Here the CDR3 reads CAGRSRDTQYF. In nucleotides, the CDR3 is TGTGCCGGGAGAAGCCGAGATACGCAGTATTTT.

This clonotype was seen ten or more times. The V gene is TRBV20-1, the J gene TRBJ2-3, with 11 bases fitting TRBD2. The germline gives CDR1 DFQATT, CDR2 SNEGSKA (reference sequence). The CDR3 has 15 amino acids. With V trimmed by 0 bases and J by 4 bases, 3 bases remained unmatched. The CDR3 region has the DNA TGCAGTGCTAGAGATCCTAGCGGGAGGCCAGATACGCAGTATTTT. It translates to CSARDPSGRPDTQYF.

This clonotype was picked up many times. The V gene is TRBV27, the J gene TRBJ1-1; D unclear. This CDR3 contains 19 residues. Germline V gene lookup returns CDR1 MNHEY and CDR2 SMNVEV (reference sequence). V dropped 2 bases and J dropped 0 bases, with 22 bases sitting between them. The CDR3 region has the DNA TGTGCCAGCAGTTTAAATCGGCCCCCTAAGCAGGATATGAACACTGAAGCTTTCTTT. Amino acids: CASSLNRPPKQDMNTEAFF.

The chain recombines TRBV5-1 with TRBJ1-2; D is perhaps TRBD1 (6 bases). This CDR3 spans 15 amino acids. Looked up from germline, CDR1 is SGHRS and CDR2 is YFSETQ. Between the trimmed V and J ends, which lost 4 bases and 3 bases, there was a span of 16 bases. The CDR3 is CASSLDRSGYYGYTF. The DNA for the CDR3 is TGCGCCAGCAGCCTTGACAGGTCCGGATACTATGGCTACACCTTC.